These 4 T cell receptor beta chains share one sample of origin, sequenced in a study of blood T cells in healthy people across ages. Primed by a sample-barcoded 5' primer and a J-beta primer mix, a second PCR proceeded for about 7 to 12 cycles. MiXCR, run by TCRdb on the 5' RACE reads, gives a single entry per CDR3 protein. The sample consists of 850,000 or so distinct CDR3 sequences, around 30% of them appearing once. The sequenced material came from blood. The receptors shown here come from a woman over 75 in good health.

This clonotype was counted ten times or more. The chain recombines TRBV4-3 with TRBJ1-2; D gene ambiguous. The V gene's germline CDR1 is LGHNA and CDR2 YSLEER. V lost 3 bases and J lost 8, with 13 bases in between. There are 13 residues in the CDR3. CDR3 nucleotides: TGCGCCAGCAGCCAGGACTGGTCTGGAGGCTACACCTTC. Amino acid sequence: CASSQDWSGGYTF.

The chain recombines TRBV28 with TRBJ1-2; a possible D gene is TRBD1 (5 bases). Trimming removed 5 bases from V and 4 bases from J, with 14 bases in between. This CDR3 contains 14 residues. CDR1 is MDHEN, CDR2 SYDVKM, per germline. CDR3 region: CASSIGGGGYGYTF. CDR3 DNA: TGTGCCAGCAGTATCGGCGGGGGTGGCTATGGCTACACCTTC.

This clonotype has more than one count but fewer than ten. At one end, the junction sequence differs from germline, possibly due to a read error. The V gene is TRBV28, the J gene TRBJ1-2; 8 nucleotides align to TRBD1. The CDR3 contains 15 residues. The germline gives CDR1 MDHEN, CDR2 SYDVKM. CDR3 region: CAGSSPGGDRYGYTF. CDR3 DNA: TGTGCCGGCAGTTCCCCCGGGGGGGACAGGTATGGCTACACCTTC.

This clonotype was counted ten times or more. The chain recombines TRBV6-2 or TRBV6-3 with TRBJ2-1; D call uncertain. This CDR3 region has 12 residues. Trimming took 5 bases from V and 9 from J, leaving 11 bases between them. CDR1 MNHEY and CDR2 SVGEGT come from the germline V gene. The CDR3 reads CASSHAGLEQFF. The CDR3 nucleotides read TGTGCCAGCAGTCACGCAGGCCTTGAGCAGTTCTTC.